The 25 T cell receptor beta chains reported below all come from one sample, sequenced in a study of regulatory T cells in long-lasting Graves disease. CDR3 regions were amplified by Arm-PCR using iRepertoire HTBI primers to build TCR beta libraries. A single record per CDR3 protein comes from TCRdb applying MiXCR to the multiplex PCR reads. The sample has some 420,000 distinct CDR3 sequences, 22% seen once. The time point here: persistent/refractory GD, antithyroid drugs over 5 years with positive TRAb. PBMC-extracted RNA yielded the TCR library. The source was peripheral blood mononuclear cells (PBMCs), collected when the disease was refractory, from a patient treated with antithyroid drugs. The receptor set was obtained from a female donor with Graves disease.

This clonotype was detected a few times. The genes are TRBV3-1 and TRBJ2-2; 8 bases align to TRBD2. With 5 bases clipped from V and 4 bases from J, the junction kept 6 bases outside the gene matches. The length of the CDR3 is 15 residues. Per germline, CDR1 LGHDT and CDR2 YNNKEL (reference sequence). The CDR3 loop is CASSSRLARTGELFF. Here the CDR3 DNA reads TGTGCCAGCAGCTCCAGACTAGCGCGCACCGGGGAGCTGTTTTTT.

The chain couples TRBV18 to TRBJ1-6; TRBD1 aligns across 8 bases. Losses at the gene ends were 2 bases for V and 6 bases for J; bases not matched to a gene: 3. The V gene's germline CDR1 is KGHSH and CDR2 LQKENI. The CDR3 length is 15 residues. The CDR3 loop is CASSPTGGSNSPLHF. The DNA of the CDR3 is TGTGCCAGCTCACCAACAGGGGGAAGTAATTCACCCCTCCACTTT.

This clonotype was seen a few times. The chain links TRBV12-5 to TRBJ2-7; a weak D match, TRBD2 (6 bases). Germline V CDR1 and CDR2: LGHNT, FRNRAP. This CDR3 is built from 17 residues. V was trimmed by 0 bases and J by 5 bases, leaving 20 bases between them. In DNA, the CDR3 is TGTGCTAGTGGTTTGGTAAGCGATCGGAGGGGAGCCCACGAGCAGTACTTC. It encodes CASGLVSDRRGAHEQYF.

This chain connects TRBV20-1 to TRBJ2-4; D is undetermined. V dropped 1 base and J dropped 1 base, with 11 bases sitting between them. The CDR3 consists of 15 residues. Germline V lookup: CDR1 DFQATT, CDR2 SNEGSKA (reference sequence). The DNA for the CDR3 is TGCAGTGCTAGAGGGGTTCCCCTGGCCAAAAACATTCAGTACTTC. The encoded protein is CSARGVPLAKNIQYF.

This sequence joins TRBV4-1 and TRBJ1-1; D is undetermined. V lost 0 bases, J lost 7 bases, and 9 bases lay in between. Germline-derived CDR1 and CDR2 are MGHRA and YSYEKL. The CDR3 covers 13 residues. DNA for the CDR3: TGCGCCAGCAGCCAAGATGGAGTGGATGAAGCTTTCTTT. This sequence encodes CASSQDGVDEAFF.

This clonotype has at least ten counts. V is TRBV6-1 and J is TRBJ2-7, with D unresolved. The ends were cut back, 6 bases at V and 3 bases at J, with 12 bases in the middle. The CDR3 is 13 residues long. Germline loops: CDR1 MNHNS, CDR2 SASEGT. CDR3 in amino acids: CASSNRANYEQYF. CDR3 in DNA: TGTGCCAGCAGCAACCGGGCGAACTACGAGCAGTACTTC.

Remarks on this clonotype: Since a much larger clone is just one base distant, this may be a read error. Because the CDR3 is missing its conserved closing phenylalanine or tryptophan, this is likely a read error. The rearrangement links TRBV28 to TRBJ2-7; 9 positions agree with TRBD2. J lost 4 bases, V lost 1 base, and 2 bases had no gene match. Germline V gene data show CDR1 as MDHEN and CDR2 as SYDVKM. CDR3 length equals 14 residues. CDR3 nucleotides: TGTGCCAGCAGTTTATCGGCGGGAGGGTACGAGCAGTACCTC. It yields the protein CASSLSAGGYEQYL.

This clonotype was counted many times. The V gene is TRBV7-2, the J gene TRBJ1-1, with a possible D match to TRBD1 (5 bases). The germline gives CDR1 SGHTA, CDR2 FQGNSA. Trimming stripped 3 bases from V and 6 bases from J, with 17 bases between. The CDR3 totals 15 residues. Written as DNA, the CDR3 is TGTGCCAGCAGCTTCCTCGGACAAGGGAGGGCTGAAGCTTTCTTT. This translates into CASSFLGQGRAEAFF. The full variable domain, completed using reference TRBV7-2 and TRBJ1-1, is GAGVSQSPSNKVTEKGKDVELRCDPISGHTALYWYRQSLGQGLEFLIYFQGNSAPDKSGLPSDRFSAERTGGSVSTLTIQRTQQEDSAVYLCASSFLGQGRAEAFFGQGTRLTVV.

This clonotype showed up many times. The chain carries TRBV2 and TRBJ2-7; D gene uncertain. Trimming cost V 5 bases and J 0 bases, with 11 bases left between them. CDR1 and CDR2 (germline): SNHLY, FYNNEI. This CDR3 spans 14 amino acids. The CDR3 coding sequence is TGTGCCAGCAGTTTGGGGTCTAGCTCCTACGAGCAGTACTTC. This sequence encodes CASSLGSSSYEQYF.

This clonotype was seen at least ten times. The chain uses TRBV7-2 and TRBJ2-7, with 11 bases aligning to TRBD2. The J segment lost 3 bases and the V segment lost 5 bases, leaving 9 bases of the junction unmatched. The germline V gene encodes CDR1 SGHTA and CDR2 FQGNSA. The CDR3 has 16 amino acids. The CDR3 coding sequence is TGTGCCAGCAGCCTTACTAGCGGGAGTGGGGTCTACGAGCAGTACTTC. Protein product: CASSLTSGSGVYEQYF.

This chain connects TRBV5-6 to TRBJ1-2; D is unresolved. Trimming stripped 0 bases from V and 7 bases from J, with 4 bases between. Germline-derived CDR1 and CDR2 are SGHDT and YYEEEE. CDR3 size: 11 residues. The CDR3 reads CASSLEGGYTF. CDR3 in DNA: TGTGCCAGCAGCTTGGAGGGTGGCTACACCTTC.

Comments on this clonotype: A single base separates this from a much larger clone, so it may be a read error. The CDR3 reads CASSDPGNTIYF. CDR3 nucleotides: TGTGCCAGCAGCGACCCTGGAAACACCATATATTTT. This rearrangement joins TRBV6-1 to TRBJ1-3; D gene unclear. Germline V CDR1 and CDR2: MNHNS, SASEGT. V lost 6 bases and J lost 2, with 5 bases in between. This CDR3 is built from 12 residues.

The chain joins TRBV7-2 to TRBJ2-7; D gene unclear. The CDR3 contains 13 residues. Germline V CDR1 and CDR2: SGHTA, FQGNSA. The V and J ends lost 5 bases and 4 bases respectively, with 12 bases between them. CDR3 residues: CASSLTDIYEQYF. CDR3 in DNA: TGTGCCAGCAGCCTGACCGACATATACGAGCAGTACTTC.

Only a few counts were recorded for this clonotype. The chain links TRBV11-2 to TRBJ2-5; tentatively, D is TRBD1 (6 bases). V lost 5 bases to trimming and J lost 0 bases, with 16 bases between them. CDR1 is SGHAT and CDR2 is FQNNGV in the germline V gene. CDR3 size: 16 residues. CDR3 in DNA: TGTGCCAGCAGCCAGGGGTCGGTGTGGTACCAAGAGACCCAGTACTTC. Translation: CASSQGSVWYQETQYF. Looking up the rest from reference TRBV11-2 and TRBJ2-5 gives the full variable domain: EAGVAQSPRYKIIEKRQSVAFWCNPISGHATLYWYQQILGQGPKLLIQFQNNGVVDDSQLPKDRFSAERLKGVDSTLKIQPAKLEDSAVYLCASSQGSVWYQETQYFGPGTRLLVL.

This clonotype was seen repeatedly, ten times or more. The CDR3 DNA reads TGTGCCAGCAGCTTCGAGTACCAAGAGACCCAGTACTTC. It codes for CASSFEYQETQYF. This chain links TRBV7-2 with TRBJ2-5; D is unclear. The CDR3 extends over 13 amino acids. V shed 3 bases and J shed 0 bases, with 5 bases lying between them. Per the germline V gene, CDR1 is SGHTA and CDR2 is FQGNSA.

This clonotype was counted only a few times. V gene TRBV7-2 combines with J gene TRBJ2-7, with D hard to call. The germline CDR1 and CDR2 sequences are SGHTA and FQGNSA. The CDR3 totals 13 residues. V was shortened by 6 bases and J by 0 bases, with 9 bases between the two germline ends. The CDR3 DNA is TGTGCCAGCAGTGTTCGGAACTCCTACGAGCAGTACTTC. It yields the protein CASSVRNSYEQYF.

The CDR3 DNA sequence: TGTGCCTGGGCCCTTGGGACAGTAACCTACGAGCAGTACTTC. Protein sequence: CAWALGTVTYEQYF. V is TRBV30 and J is TRBJ2-7, with 7 bases identical to TRBD1. The CDR3 loop spans 14 amino acids. With 5 bases clipped from V and 2 bases from J, the junction kept 9 bases outside the gene matches. Germline loops: CDR1 GTSNPN, CDR2 SVGIG (reference sequence).

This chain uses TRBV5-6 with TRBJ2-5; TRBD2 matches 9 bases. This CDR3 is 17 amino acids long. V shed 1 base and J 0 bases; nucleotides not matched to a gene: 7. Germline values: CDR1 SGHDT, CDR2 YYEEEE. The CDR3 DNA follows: TGTGCCAGCAGCTTGTCACCTAGCGGGGCAAACCAAGAGACCCAGTACTTC. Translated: CASSLSPSGANQETQYF.

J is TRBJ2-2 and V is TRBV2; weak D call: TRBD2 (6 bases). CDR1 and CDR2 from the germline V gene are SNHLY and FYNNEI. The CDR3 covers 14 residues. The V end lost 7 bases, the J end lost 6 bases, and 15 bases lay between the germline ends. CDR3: CASKSSVGAGELFF. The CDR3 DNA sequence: TGTGCCAGCAAGTCTAGCGTGGGGGCCGGGGAGCTGTTTTTT. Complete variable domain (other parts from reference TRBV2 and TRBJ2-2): EPEVTQTPSHQVTQMGQEVILRCVPISNHLYFYWYRQILGQKVEFLVSFYNNEISEKSEIFDDQFSVERPDGSNFTLKIRSTKLEDSAMYFCASKSSVGAGELFFGEGSRLTVL.

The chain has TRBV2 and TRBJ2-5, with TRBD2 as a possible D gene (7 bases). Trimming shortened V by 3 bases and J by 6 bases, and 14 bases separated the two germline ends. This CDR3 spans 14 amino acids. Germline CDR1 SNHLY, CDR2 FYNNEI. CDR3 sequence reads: CASSDGGLAKTQYF. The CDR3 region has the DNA TGTGCCAGCAGTGACGGGGGGCTGGCGAAGACCCAGTACTTC.

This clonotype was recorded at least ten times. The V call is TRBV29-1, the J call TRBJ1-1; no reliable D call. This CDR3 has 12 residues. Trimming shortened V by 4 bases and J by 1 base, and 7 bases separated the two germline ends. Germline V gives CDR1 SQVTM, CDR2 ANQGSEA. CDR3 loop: CSVAQTNTEAFF. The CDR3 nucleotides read TGCAGCGTTGCCCAGACGAACACTGAAGCTTTCTTT.

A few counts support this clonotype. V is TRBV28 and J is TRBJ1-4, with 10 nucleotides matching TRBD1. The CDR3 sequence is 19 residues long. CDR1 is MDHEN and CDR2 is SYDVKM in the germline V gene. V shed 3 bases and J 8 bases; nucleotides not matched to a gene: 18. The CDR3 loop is CASSFGILPDRGPGEKLFF. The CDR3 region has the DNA TGTGCCAGCAGTTTTGGCATCCTCCCCGACAGGGGGCCTGGAGAAAAACTGTTTTTT.

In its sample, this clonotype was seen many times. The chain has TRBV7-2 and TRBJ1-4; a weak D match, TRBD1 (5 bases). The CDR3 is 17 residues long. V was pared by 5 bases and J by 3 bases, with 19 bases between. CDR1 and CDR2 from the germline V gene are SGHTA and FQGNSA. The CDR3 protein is CASSPRRWGDSNEKLFF. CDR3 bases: TGTGCCAGCAGCCCCCGCAGGTGGGGGGATTCTAATGAAAAACTGTTTTTT.

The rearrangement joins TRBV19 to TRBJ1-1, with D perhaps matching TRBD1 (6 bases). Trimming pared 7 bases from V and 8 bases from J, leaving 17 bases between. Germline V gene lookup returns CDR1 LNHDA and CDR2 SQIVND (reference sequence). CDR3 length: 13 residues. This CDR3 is CASTSSTGTEAFF. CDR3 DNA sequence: TGTGCCAGTACCTCCAGCACGGGGACAGAAGCTTTCTTT.

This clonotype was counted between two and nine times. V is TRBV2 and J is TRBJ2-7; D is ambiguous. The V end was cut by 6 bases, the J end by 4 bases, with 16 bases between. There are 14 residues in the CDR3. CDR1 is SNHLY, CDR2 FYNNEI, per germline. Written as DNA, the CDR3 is TGTGCCAGCAGAGGACCCGGTCAAGGATACGAGCAGTACTTC. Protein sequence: CASRGPGQGYEQYF.